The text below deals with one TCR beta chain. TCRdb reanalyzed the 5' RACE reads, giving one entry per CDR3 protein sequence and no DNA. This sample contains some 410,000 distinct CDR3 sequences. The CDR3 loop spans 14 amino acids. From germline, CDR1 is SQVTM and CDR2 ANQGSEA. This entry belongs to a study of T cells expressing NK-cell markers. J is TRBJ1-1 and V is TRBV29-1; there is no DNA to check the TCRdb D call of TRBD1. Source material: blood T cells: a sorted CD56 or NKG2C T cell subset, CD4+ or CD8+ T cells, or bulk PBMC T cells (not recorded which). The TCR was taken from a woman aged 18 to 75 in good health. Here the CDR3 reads CSALKGGRGTEAFF. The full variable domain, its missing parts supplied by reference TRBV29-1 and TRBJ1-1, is SAVISQKPSRDICQRGTSLTIQCQVDSQVTMMFWYRQQPGQSLTLIATANQGSEATYESGFVIDKFPISRPNLTFSTLTVSNMSPEDSSIYLCSALKGGRGTEAFFGQGTRLTVV.